The 25 T cell receptor beta chains listed next were all sequenced from one sample in a study of shared clonotypes between healthy human individuals. The assay was immunoSEQ multiplex PCR, and TCRdb's table has in-frame clones only and misses some. The table shows about 340,000 clones, with around 67% occurring only once. Sequenced input: memory CD4+ T cells sorted from blood. Subset defined: CD45RA-negative fraction. Receptors originate from a man aged 30 to 39 in good health.

V is TRBV12-5 and J is TRBJ1-1; 9 bases line up with TRBD1. The germline V gene encodes CDR1 LGHNT and CDR2 FRNRAP. The CDR3 is made up of 14 amino acids. The trim removed 7 bases at V and 5 bases at J, leaving 8 bases unmatched. The CDR3 protein is CASAPTGGGTEAFF. The CDR3 DNA follows: TGTGCTAGTGCCCCGACAGGGGGAGGAACTGAAGCTTTCTTT.

This clone was counted between two and nine times. The chain employs TRBV2 and TRBJ2-1; 7 bases are shared with TRBD1. CDR3 length equals 11 residues. The ends lost 11 bases at V and 6 bases at J; junction bases unmatched: 4. Germline assignment: CDR1 SNHLY and CDR2 FYNNEI. The CDR3 sequence is CAGDRVNEQFF. CDR3 DNA: TGTGCCGGCGACAGGGTCAATGAGCAGTTCTTC. The full variable domain, in which reference TRBV2 and TRBJ2-1 provide the parts outside the CDR3, is EPEVTQTPSHQVTQMGQEVILRCVPISNHLYFYWYRQILGQKVEFLVSFYNNEISEKSEIFDDQFSVERPDGSNFTLKIRSTKLEDSAMYFCAGDRVNEQFFGPGTRLTVL.

DNA for the CDR3: TGTGCCAGCAGCCTCGGACGGGATCAGCCCCAGCATTTT. Translation gives CASSLGRDQPQHF. This rearrangement joins TRBV5-4 to TRBJ1-5; D uncertain. Germline loops: CDR1 SGHNT, CDR2 YYREEE (reference sequence). The CDR3 length is 13 residues. V shed 4 bases and J shed 5 bases, with 10 bases lying between them.

The rearrangement uses TRBV11-2 and TRBJ2-7; 8 bases align to TRBD1. This CDR3 comprises 16 residues. Germline CDR1 reads SGHAT; CDR2 reads FQNNGV. The J segment lost 2 bases and the V segment lost 2 bases, leaving 8 bases of the junction unmatched. As DNA, the CDR3 is TGTGCCAGCAGCTTACGGTGGCAGGGGGCCACCTACGAGCAGTACTTC. This encodes CASSLRWQGATYEQYF.

This clone was observed a few times. The V gene is TRBV7-2, the J gene TRBJ1-1; D might be TRBD1 (5 bases). Germline V gene data show CDR1 as SGHTA and CDR2 as FQGNSA. V shed 1 base and J shed 6 bases, with 9 bases lying between them. This CDR3 has 13 residues. Here the CDR3 reads CASSLGGGPEAFF. The CDR3 coding sequence is TGTGCCAGCAGCTTAGGTGGGGGACCTGAAGCTTTCTTT.

V gene TRBV5-1 combines with J gene TRBJ2-2; 8 bases match TRBD2. This CDR3 contains 15 residues. The V gene's germline CDR1 is SGHRS and CDR2 YFSETQ. Trimming cost V 4 bases and J 3 bases; bases outside gene matches: 5. CDR3 loop: CASSQTSVYTGELFF. DNA for the CDR3: TGCGCCAGCAGCCAGACTAGCGTCTACACCGGGGAGCTGTTTTTT.

This clone was seen more than once but under ten times. V and J are TRBV27 and TRBJ1-5; D is unresolved. Germline CDR1 and CDR2: MNHEY and SMNVEV (reference sequence). V gave up 0 bases and J gave up 4 bases, with 13 bases separating them. CDR3 length: 16 amino acids. CDR3 DNA: TGTGCCAGCAGTTTATCCGGAGGGCAGCGGAATCAGCCCCAGCATTTT. Protein: CASSLSGGQRNQPQHF.

The sample holds a few counts of this clone. The CDR3 DNA follows: TGCGCCAGCAGCCAGCCCGCAGGTACTAGCGGGAGGGTTACGAACACCGGGGAGCTGTTTTTT. It specifies CASSQPAGTSGRVTNTGELFF. This rearrangement joins TRBV4-1 to TRBJ2-2, with 13 positions matching TRBD2. V lost 3 bases to trimming and J lost 0 bases; unmatched junction nucleotides: 13. This CDR3 is built from 21 residues. Germline V gene sequence: CDR1 MGHRA, CDR2 YSYEKL.

This clone has at least ten counts. V usage is TRBV2 and J usage is TRBJ2-2, with D perhaps matching TRBD1 (5 bases). CDR3 size: 14 residues. V lost 7 bases, J lost 6 bases, and 15 bases lay in between. Germline CDR1 and CDR2: SNHLY and FYNNEI. Here the CDR3 DNA reads TGTGCCAGCATGGCCCAAGGGGTCCCCGGGGAGCTGTTTTTT. It codes for CASMAQGVPGELFF.

This chain uses TRBV7-2 with TRBJ2-3, with 7 bases that match TRBD2. J was trimmed by 4 bases and V by 1 base; bases with no gene match: 11. CDR1 is SGHTA and CDR2 is FQGNSA in the germline V gene. The CDR3 loop spans 17 amino acids. Here the CDR3 reads CASSLGFIAGDSDTQYF. CDR3 DNA sequence: TGTGCCAGCAGCTTAGGCTTTATAGCGGGTGATTCAGATACGCAGTATTTT.

CDR3 in DNA: TGTGCCAGCATCCCATCTAGCGGGAGGGCCGGTACCGGGGAGCTGTTTTTT. Residues: CASIPSSGRAGTGELFF. J is TRBJ2-2 and V is TRBV7-2; 12 bases match TRBD2. The J segment lost 5 bases and the V segment lost 7 bases, leaving 11 bases of the junction unmatched. In germline, CDR1 is SGHTA, CDR2 FQGNSA. This CDR3 region has 17 residues.

The rearrangement uses TRBV6-5 and TRBJ2-1, with 7 bases identical to TRBD1. V dropped 4 bases and J dropped 6; count of bases not matched to a gene: 6. This CDR3 comprises 14 residues. The germline V gene has CDR1 MNHEY and CDR2 SVGAGI. In DNA, the CDR3 is TGTGCCAGCAGTTCATCGACAGGGCGCAATGAGCAGTTCTTC. This encodes CASSSSTGRNEQFF.

As for this clone: A far larger clone is one base from this, pointing to a likely read error. The rearrangement links TRBV4-2 to TRBJ1-2; 7 bases agree with TRBD1. Germline trimming cut 4 bases from V and 5 bases from J; bases unmatched to any gene: 10. The CDR3 runs to 15 residues. Looked up from germline, CDR1 is LGHNA and CDR2 is YNFKEQ. In DNA, the CDR3 is TGTGCCAGCAGCCCCCGGGACAGTGGCGGGTATGGCTACACCTTC. Its translation is CASSPRDSGGYGYTF.

The gene calls are TRBV7-2 and TRBJ1-1; D remains unclear. V was clipped by 2 bases and J by 5 bases, with 9 bases between them. The CDR3 is 13 residues long. The germline CDR1 and CDR2 sequences are SGHTA and FQGNSA. The CDR3 here is CASSLSDGTEAFF. The CDR3 DNA is TGTGCCAGCAGCTTATCGGACGGGACTGAAGCTTTCTTT.

The chain uses TRBV9 and TRBJ2-1; 13 nucleotides agree with TRBD2. CDR1 SGDLS and CDR2 YYNGEE come from the germline V gene. J was trimmed by 10 bases and V by 2 bases; bases with no gene match: 6. This CDR3 region has 15 residues. The CDR3 loop reads CASSVGTSGTGEQFF. The CDR3 DNA sequence: TGTGCCAGCAGCGTTGGGACTAGCGGGACAGGGGAGCAGTTCTTC.

The chain carries TRBV7-6 and TRBJ2-1, with TRBD2 identical over 8 bases. The trim removed 5 bases at V and 7 bases at J, leaving 16 bases unmatched. The CDR3 has 17 amino acids. Germline V gene lookup returns CDR1 SGHVS and CDR2 FNYEAQ. The CDR3: CASSQTSGGGAWNEQFF. CDR3 bases: TGTGCCAGCAGCCAGACGTCGGGAGGGGGGGCTTGGAATGAGCAGTTCTTC.

The V and J genes are TRBV18 and TRBJ2-3, with D uncertain. Germline V CDR1 and CDR2: KGHSH, LQKENI. V lost 2 bases, J lost 6 bases, and 12 bases lay in between. The CDR3 loop spans 14 amino acids. The DNA for the CDR3 is TGTGCCAGCTCACCATCCCCAAATGGGGATACGCAGTATTTT. Its translation: CASSPSPNGDTQYF.

This chain connects TRBV6-5 to TRBJ2-7; D remains unclear. Germline CDR1 and CDR2: MNHEY and SVGAGI. Trimming took 0 bases from V and 0 from J, leaving 12 bases between them. The CDR3 extends over 16 amino acids. CDR3 sequence: CASSYSHRVISYEQYF. The CDR3 DNA reads as TGTGCCAGCAGTTACTCGCATCGGGTCATCTCCTACGAGCAGTACTTC.

The chain joins TRBV25-1 to TRBJ1-5; 7 bases fit TRBD1. Trimming removed 3 bases from V and 12 bases from J; junction bases left unmatched: 5. Germline-derived CDR1 and CDR2 are MGHDK and SYGVNS. The CDR3 is 12 amino acids. The CDR3 DNA follows: TGTGCCAGCAGTGACTGGACAGGTCACCAGCATTTT. Translating gives CASSDWTGHQHF.

The rearrangement uses TRBV28 and TRBJ2-5; D gene uncertain. The V gene's germline CDR1 is MDHEN and CDR2 SYDVKM. The CDR3 has 13 residues. The germline V and J ends were trimmed by 5 bases and 5 bases, with 12 bases remaining between them. CDR3 residues: CASSVRRRETQYF. Written as DNA, the CDR3 is TGTGCCAGCAGTGTTAGGCGGCGGGAGACCCAGTACTTC.

Here the CDR3 reads CASSPTGLSELFF. CDR3 coding DNA: TGCGCCAGCAGCCCGACAGGCCTTTCGGAGCTGTTTTTT. V and J are TRBV4-3 and TRBJ2-2; weak D call: TRBD1 (6 bases). The germline V gene has CDR1 LGHNA and CDR2 YSLEER. The CDR3 extends over 13 amino acids. Trimming pared 4 bases from V and 10 bases from J, leaving 13 bases between.

This chain connects TRBV28 to TRBJ1-1, with a possible D match to TRBD1 (6 bases). V lost 4 bases and J lost 1, with 13 bases in between. The CDR3 consists of 15 residues. Germline V gene data show CDR1 as MDHEN and CDR2 as SYDVKM. CDR3 coding DNA: TGTGCCAGCAGTTCCGAACACAGGGCGAACACTGAAGCTTTCTTT. It translates to CASSSEHRANTEAFF.

With regard to this clone: A read error is likely here: a far larger clone is one base away. The rearrangement links TRBV2 to TRBJ2-5; TRBD1 is a possible D gene (7 bases). Germline lookup yields CDR1 SNHLY and CDR2 FYNNEI. The CDR3 spans 14 residues. Here the CDR3 DNA reads TGTGCCGGCAGAGCCCGGAGGGGGCCGGAGACCCAGTACTTC. This translates into CAGRARRGPETQYF. Using reference TRBV2 and TRBJ2-5 for the parts outside the CDR3, the full variable domain is EPEVTQTPSHQVTQMGQEVILRCVPISNHLYFYWYRQILGQKVEFLVSFYNNEISEKSEIFDDQFSVERPDGSNFTLKIRSTKLEDSAMYFCAGRARRGPETQYFGPGTRLLVL.

With regard to this clone: The sample holds other DNA sequences that translate to the same CDR3. The rearrangement uses TRBV18 and TRBJ2-7; no firm D call. Trimming shortened V by 1 base and J by 2 bases, and 3 bases separated the two germline ends. Germline V gene sequence: CDR1 KGHSH, CDR2 LQKENI. The CDR3 consists of 12 residues. CDR3: CASSPRTYEQYF. The CDR3 DNA reads TGTGCCAGCTCACCACGGACCTACGAGCAGTACTTC.

The chain joins TRBV29-1 to TRBJ2-7; 7 nucleotides match TRBD1. Per germline, CDR1 SQVTM and CDR2 ANQGSEA. The CDR3 consists of 14 residues. V lost 0 bases, J lost 3 bases, and 5 bases stayed unmatched. The CDR3 spells CSVEDPGGDYEQYF. The CDR3, as DNA: TGCAGCGTTGAAGACCCAGGGGGAGACTACGAGCAGTACTTC.